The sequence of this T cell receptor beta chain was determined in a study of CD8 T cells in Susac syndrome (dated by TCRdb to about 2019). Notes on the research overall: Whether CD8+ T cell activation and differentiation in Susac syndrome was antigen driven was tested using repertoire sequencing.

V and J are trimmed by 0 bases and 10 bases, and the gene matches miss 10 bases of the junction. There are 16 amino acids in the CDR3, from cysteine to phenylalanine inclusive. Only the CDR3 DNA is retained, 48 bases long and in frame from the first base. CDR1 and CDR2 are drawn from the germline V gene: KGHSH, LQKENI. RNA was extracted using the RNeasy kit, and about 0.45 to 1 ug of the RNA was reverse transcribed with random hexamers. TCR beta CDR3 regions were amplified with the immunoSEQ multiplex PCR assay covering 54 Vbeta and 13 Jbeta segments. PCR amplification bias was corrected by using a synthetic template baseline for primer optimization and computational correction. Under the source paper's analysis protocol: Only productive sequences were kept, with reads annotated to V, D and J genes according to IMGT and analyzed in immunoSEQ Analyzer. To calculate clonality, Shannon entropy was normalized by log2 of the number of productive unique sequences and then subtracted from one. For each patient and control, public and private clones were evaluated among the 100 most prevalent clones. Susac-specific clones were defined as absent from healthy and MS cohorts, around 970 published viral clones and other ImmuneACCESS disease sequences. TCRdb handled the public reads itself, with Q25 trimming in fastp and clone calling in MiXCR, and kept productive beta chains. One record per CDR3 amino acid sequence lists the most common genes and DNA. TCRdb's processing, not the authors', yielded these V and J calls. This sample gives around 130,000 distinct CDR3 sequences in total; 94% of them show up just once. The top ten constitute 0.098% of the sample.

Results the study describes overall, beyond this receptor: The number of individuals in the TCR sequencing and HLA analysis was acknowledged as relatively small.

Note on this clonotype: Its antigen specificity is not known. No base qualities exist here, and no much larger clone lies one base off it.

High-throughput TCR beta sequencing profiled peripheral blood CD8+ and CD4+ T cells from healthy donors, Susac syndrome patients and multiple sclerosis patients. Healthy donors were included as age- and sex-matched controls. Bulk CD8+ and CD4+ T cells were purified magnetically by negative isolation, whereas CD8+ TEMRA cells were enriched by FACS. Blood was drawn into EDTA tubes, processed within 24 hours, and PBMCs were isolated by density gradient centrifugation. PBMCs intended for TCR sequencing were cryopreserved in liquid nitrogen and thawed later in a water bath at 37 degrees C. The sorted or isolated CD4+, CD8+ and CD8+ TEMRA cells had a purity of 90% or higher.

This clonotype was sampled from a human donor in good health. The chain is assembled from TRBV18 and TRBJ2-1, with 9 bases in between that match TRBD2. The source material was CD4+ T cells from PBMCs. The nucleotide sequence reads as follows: TGTGCCAGCTCACCACCTGGGACTAGCCCCGGGCTAGAGCAGTTCTTC. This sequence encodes CASSPPGTSPGLEQFF.